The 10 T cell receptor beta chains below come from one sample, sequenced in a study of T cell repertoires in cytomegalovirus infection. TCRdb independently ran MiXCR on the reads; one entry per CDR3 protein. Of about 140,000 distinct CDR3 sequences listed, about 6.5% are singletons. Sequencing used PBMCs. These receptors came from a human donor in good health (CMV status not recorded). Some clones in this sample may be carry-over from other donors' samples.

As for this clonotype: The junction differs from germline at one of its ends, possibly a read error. In nucleotides, the CDR3 is TGTGCCACCAGCTTAGAATCGGGGACGGACACTGAAGCTTTCTTT. Translated, it gives CATSLESGTDTEAFF. V is TRBV7-2 and J is TRBJ1-1; D may be TRBD1 (5 bases). CDR1 is SGHTA, CDR2 FQGNSA, per germline. CDR3 length: 15 amino acids.

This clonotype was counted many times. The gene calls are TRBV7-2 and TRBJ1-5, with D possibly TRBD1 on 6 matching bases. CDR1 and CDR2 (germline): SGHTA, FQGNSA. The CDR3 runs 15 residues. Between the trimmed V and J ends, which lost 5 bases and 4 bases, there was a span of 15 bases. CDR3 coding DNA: TGTGCCAGCAGCCTACAGGGCCACTTAAATCAGCCCCAGCATTTT. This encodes CASSLQGHLNQPQHF.

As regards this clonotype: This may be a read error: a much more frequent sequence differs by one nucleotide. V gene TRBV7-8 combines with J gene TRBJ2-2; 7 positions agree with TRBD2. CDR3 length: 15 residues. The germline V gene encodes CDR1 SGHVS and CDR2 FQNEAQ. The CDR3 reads CASSVGTTVTGELLF. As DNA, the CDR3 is TGTGCCAGCAGCGTGGGGACTACCGTCACCGGGGAGCTGCTTTTT.

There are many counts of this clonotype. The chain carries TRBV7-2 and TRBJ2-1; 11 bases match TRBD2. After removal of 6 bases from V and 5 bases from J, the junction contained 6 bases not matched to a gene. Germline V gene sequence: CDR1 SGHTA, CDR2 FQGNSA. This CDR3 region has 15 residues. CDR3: CASRPTSGGHNEQFF. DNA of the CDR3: TGTGCCAGCAGGCCAACTAGCGGGGGACACAATGAGCAGTTCTTC. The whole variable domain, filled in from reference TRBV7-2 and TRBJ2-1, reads GAGVSQSPSNKVTEKGKDVELRCDPISGHTALYWYRQSLGQGLEFLIYFQGNSAPDKSGLPSDRFSAERTGGSVSTLTIQRTQQEDSAVYLCASRPTSGGHNEQFFGPGTRLTVL.

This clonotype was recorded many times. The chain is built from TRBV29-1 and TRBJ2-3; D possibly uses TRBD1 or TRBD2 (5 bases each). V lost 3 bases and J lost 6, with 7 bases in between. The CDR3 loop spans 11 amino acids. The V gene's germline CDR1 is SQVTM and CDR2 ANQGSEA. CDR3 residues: CSVDEGDTQYF. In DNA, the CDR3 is TGCAGCGTTGATGAGGGGGATACGCAGTATTTT.

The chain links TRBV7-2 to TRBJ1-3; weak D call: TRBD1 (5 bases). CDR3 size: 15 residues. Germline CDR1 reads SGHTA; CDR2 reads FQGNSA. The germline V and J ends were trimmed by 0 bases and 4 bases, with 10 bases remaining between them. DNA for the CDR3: TGTGCCAGCAGCTTAGCGCCCGGGGCCGGAAACACCATATATTTT. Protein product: CASSLAPGAGNTIYF.

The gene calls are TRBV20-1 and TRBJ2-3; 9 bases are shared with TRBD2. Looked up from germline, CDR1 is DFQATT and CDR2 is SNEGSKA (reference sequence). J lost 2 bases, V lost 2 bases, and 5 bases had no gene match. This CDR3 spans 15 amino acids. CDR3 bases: TGCAGTGCTAGAATAGCGGGGGCCTTCACAGATACGCAGTATTTT. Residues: CSARIAGAFTDTQYF.

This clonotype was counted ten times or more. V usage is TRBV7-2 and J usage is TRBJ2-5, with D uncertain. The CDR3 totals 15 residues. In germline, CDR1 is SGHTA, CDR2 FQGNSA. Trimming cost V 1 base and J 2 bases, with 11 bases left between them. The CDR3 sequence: CASSLDRGAQETQYF. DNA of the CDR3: TGTGCCAGCAGCTTAGACCGCGGAGCGCAAGAGACCCAGTACTTC.

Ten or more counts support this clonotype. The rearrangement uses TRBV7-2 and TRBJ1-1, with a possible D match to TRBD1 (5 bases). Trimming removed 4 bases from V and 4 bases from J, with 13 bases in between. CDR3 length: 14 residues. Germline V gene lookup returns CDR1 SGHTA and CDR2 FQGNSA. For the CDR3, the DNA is TGTGCCAGCAGCTGGGGCAGGGATAGCACTGAAGCTTTCTTT. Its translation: CASSWGRDSTEAFF.

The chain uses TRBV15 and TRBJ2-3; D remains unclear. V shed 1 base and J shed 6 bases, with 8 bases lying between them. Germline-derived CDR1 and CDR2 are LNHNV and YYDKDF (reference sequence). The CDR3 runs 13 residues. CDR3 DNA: TGTGCCACCAGCAGAGGTGACCTGGATACGCAGTATTTT. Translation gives CATSRGDLDTQYF.